This T cell receptor beta chain was found in a study of blood T cell repertoires in COVID-19. Study details: Sites across the United States, Italy and Spain contributed samples from acute and convalescent COVID-19.

The germline V gene has CDR1 MNHEY and CDR2 SMNVEV (reference sequence). The CDR3 is made up of 16 amino acids. V was shortened by 7 bases and J by 0 bases, with 16 bases between the two germline ends. Original analysis: Estimated nucleated cell counts came from reference gene primer amplification. TCRdb's table, derived via immunoSEQ multiplex PCR, lists solely in-frame clones and lacks some. The DNA gave D and trimming, while V, J and clone size come from that table. Among around 40,000 clones listed, roughly 85% were seen once. Material: peripheral blood. This chain connects TRBV27 to TRBJ2-1, with unresolved D. The TCR originated in a human donor in a cohort sampled during active COVID-19. DNA for the CDR3: TGTGCCAGCACTGGTGGCAGCCGGAGCTCCTACAATGAGCAGTTCTTC. It codes for CASTGGSRSSYNEQFF.